Below, 20 T cell receptor beta chains from the same sample are listed, as sequenced in a study of T cells in Graves' hyperthyroidism and ophthalmopathy. The CDR3 regions of TCR beta were amplified from RNA transcripts. Carried out on the TCR CDR3, a first-round RT-PCR used the HTBI primer set. TCRdb reprocessed the multiplex PCR reads with MiXCR, giving one entry per CDR3 protein. The table has roughly 93,000 distinct CDR3 sequences, approximately 40% seen once; the top ten hold roughly 10%. Input material: peripheral blood or thyroid tissue (not recorded which). These receptors were taken from a woman in her 30s with Graves' hyperthyroidism.

This clonotype was counted at least ten times. This CDR3 reads CATTKQGDGYTF. The CDR3 region has the DNA TGTGCCACCACGAAACAGGGGGACGGCTACACCTTC. The chain joins TRBV6-1 to TRBJ1-2; TRBD1 aligns across 8 bases. The CDR3 consists of 12 residues. The V gene's germline CDR1 is MNHNS and CDR2 SASEGT. The V gene end was trimmed by 10 bases and the J gene end by 8 bases; junction bases not matched to a gene: 9.

The CDR3 loop reads CASSSQGGDGYTGELFF. CDR3 bases: TGTGCCAGCAGCTCCCAGGGTGGCGATGGCTACACCGGGGAGCTGTTTTTT. The chain is built from TRBV7-9 and TRBJ2-2; possibly TRBD1 for D (5 bases). Trimming stripped 4 bases from V and 3 bases from J, with 18 bases between. This CDR3 is built from 17 residues. In germline, CDR1 is SEHNR, CDR2 FQNEAQ (reference sequence).

This clonotype showed up many times. V usage is TRBV4-1 and J usage is TRBJ1-2, with D tentatively TRBD1 (5 bases). Germline V lookup: CDR1 MGHRA, CDR2 YSYEKL. V gave up 0 bases and J gave up 3 bases, with 14 bases separating them. The CDR3 is 16 amino acids. For the CDR3, the DNA is TGCGCCAGCAGCCAAGAGGGGGTGTTATCAGACTATGGCTACACCTTC. Protein product: CASSQEGVLSDYGYTF.

This clonotype came up many times. The chain has TRBV5-8 and TRBJ1-3; 7 positions agree with TRBD1. CDR1 and CDR2 (germline): SGHTS, YDEGEE. The CDR3 spans 15 residues. Trimming removed 2 bases from V and 2 bases from J; junction bases left unmatched: 4. The CDR3 coding sequence is TGTGCCAGCAGCTTTCGGGGGACAGCTGGAAACACCATATATTTT. It codes for CASSFRGTAGNTIYF.

This clonotype was counted between two and nine times. This chain joins TRBV4-2 and TRBJ2-3; a possible D gene is TRBD2 (6 bases). Trimming took 5 bases from V and 4 from J, leaving 16 bases between them. The CDR3 has 15 residues. The germline V gene has CDR1 LGHNA and CDR2 YNFKEQ. CDR3: CASSSQRVRADTQYF. In nucleotides, the CDR3 is TGTGCCAGCAGCTCCCAGCGGGTTAGGGCAGATACGCAGTATTTT.

Remarks on this clonotype: A single base separates this from a much larger clone, so it may be a read error. The CDR3 is CASTRDRGLDTGTQYF. The DNA for the CDR3 is TGTGCCAGTACTCGGGACAGGGGACTAGACACAGGTACGCAGTATTTT. The rearrangement joins TRBV19 to TRBJ2-3; 10 positions agree with TRBD1. This CDR3 is built from 16 residues. Germline V lookup: CDR1 LNHDA, CDR2 SQIVND (reference sequence).

This clonotype occurred many times. The J gene is TRBJ2-7, the V gene TRBV20-1; D gene unclear. Trimming took off 0 bases at V and 6 bases at J, with 15 bases between the two ends. This CDR3 has 14 amino acids. In germline, CDR1 is DFQATT, CDR2 SNEGSKA (reference sequence). This CDR3 is CSARDLGKTREQYF. DNA of the CDR3: TGCAGTGCTAGAGACTTGGGCAAAACACGCGAGCAGTACTTC.

This clonotype was counted at least ten times. The genes are TRBV12-5 and TRBJ1-1; tentative D call: TRBD1 (6 bases). The CDR3 covers 13 residues. The ends were cut back, 1 base at V and 6 bases at J, with 9 bases in the middle. The germline V gene has CDR1 LGHNT and CDR2 FRNRAP. As DNA, the CDR3 is TGTGCTAGTGGTTTGGGCCGGACAGCTGAAGCTTTCTTT. Its protein product is CASGLGRTAEAFF. Complete variable domain (other parts from reference TRBV12-5 and TRBJ1-1): DARVTQTPRHKVTEMGQEVTMRCQPILGHNTVFWYRQTMMQGLELLAYFRNRAPLDDSGMPKDRFSAEMPDATLATLKIQPSEPRDSAVYFCASGLGRTAEAFFGQGTRLTVV.

The sample holds many counts of this clonotype. The rearrangement uses TRBV3-1 and TRBJ2-7, with TRBD2 matching over 8 bases. Germline V CDR1 and CDR2: LGHDT, YNNKEL (reference sequence). CDR3 length equals 14 residues. With V trimmed by 4 bases and J by 6 bases, 8 bases remained unmatched. The CDR3 DNA reads as TGTGCCAGCAGCCGAGCGGGAGTAAAACGCGAGCAGTACTTC. Translated, it gives CASSRAGVKREQYF.

This chain joins TRBV7-6 and TRBJ2-2; 9 positions agree with TRBD2. Trimming removed 5 bases from V and 7 bases from J; junction bases left unmatched: 2. Germline V gene lookup returns CDR1 SGHVS and CDR2 FNYEAQ. The length of the CDR3 is 13 residues. The CDR3 here is CASSPSGDGELFF. The CDR3 DNA sequence: TGTGCCAGCAGCCCTAGCGGGGACGGGGAGCTGTTTTTT.

The chain carries TRBV7-9 and TRBJ2-7; 9 nucleotides agree with TRBD1. The CDR3 consists of 15 residues. Losses at the gene ends were 4 bases for V and 3 bases for J; bases not matched to a gene: 7. CDR1 SEHNR and CDR2 FQNEAQ come from the germline V gene (reference sequence). The CDR3 protein is CASSSLGTGNYEQYF. The CDR3 DNA reads as TGTGCCAGCAGCTCGCTCGGGACAGGGAACTACGAGCAGTACTTC.

This clonotype was counted many times. The V gene is TRBV5-1, the J gene TRBJ2-7; no firm D call. Trimming pared 2 bases from V and 2 bases from J, leaving 14 bases between. The CDR3 consists of 15 residues. Germline CDR1 SGHRS, CDR2 YFSETQ. CDR3 nucleotides: TGCGCCAGCAGCTTTGAACTCTTCACTCCCTACGAGCAGTACTTC. It codes for CASSFELFTPYEQYF.

This clonotype was recorded many times. The V and J genes are TRBV7-3 and TRBJ2-2, with TRBD2 identical over 7 bases. In germline, CDR1 is SGHTA, CDR2 FQGTGA. The V and J ends lost 5 bases and 1 base, in that order; junction bases with no gene match: 7. The CDR3 sequence is 16 residues long. The CDR3 reads CASSPPGGRNTGELFF. CDR3 coding DNA: TGTGCCAGCAGCCCCCCTGGCGGGAGGAACACCGGGGAGCTGTTTTTT.

This clonotype appeared many times. The rearrangement links TRBV7-3 to TRBJ2-5; D is uncertain. Trimming pared 4 bases from V and 2 bases from J, leaving 8 bases between. The germline CDR1 and CDR2 sequences are SGHTA and FQGTGA. The CDR3 loop spans 13 amino acids. Here the CDR3 reads CASSSDWQETQYF. The CDR3 DNA is TGTGCCAGCAGCTCGGATTGGCAAGAGACCCAGTACTTC.

This clonotype was picked up many times. This chain joins TRBV11-2 and TRBJ2-5, with TRBD2 identical over 9 bases. The V segment lost 3 bases and the J segment 5 bases; nucleotides outside the gene matches: 7. CDR3 size: 15 residues. The germline V gene encodes CDR1 SGHAT and CDR2 FQNNGV. This CDR3 reads CASSFGLARWETQYF. The CDR3 nucleotides read TGTGCCAGCAGCTTTGGACTAGCGAGGTGGGAGACCCAGTACTTC.

This clonotype was picked up one time. CDR3 amino acids: CATSRDYGTDLNYGYTF. In DNA form, the CDR3 reads TGTGCCACCAGCAGAGATTATGGGACAGACCTTAACTATGGCTACACCTTC. This chain uses TRBV15 with TRBJ1-2, with 7 nucleotides matching TRBD1. Germline loops: CDR1 LNHNV, CDR2 YYDKDF (reference sequence). Trimming at V came to 0 bases and at J to 1 base, leaving 8 bases not matched to a gene. This CDR3 has 17 amino acids. Complete variable domain (other parts from reference TRBV15 and TRBJ1-2): DAMVIQNPRYQVTQFGKPVTLSCSQTLNHNVMYWYQQKSSQAPKLLFHYYDKDFNNEADTPDNFQSRRPNTSFCFLDIRSPGLGDTAMYLCATSRDYGTDLNYGYTFGSGTRLTVV.

The V and J genes are TRBV7-9 and TRBJ1-2, with D perhaps matching TRBD1 (5 bases). Between the trimmed V and J ends, which lost 5 bases and 6 bases, there was a span of 19 bases. Looked up from germline, CDR1 is SEHNR and CDR2 is FQNEAQ (reference sequence). This CDR3 is built from 15 residues. This CDR3 reads CASSPSGRQGNGYTF. In nucleotides, the CDR3 is TGTGCCAGCAGCCCGTCGGGGCGCCAGGGTAATGGCTACACCTTC.

V and J are TRBV5-1 and TRBJ2-5, with D possibly TRBD1 on 8 matching bases. V gave up 0 bases and J gave up 5 bases, with 17 bases separating them. CDR3 length equals 16 residues. Per germline, CDR1 SGHRS and CDR2 YFSETQ. The DNA of the CDR3 is TGCGCCAGCAGCTTGGACAGGGGGGGAAGGAGGGAGACCCAGTACTTC. Encoded protein: CASSLDRGGRRETQYF.

The V gene is TRBV7-9, the J gene TRBJ2-7; 11 nucleotides align to TRBD2. CDR1 is SEHNR and CDR2 is FQNEAQ in the germline V gene (reference sequence). The CDR3 loop spans 15 amino acids. V dropped 5 bases and J dropped 3; count of bases not matched to a gene: 6. DNA for the CDR3: TGTGCCAGCAGCAGACCGGGACTAGCGGTCTACGAGCAGTACTTC. It codes for CASSRPGLAVYEQYF. The full variable domain, in which reference TRBV7-9 and TRBJ2-7 provide the parts outside the CDR3, is DTGVSQNPRHKITKRGQNVTFRCDPISEHNRLYWYRQTLGQGPEFLTYFQNEAQLEKSRLLSDRFSAERPKGSFSTLEIQRTEQGDSAMYLCASSRPGLAVYEQYFGPGTRLTVT.

Within the sample, this clonotype is medium-sized (0.01 to 0.1%). At one end, the junction sequence differs from germline, possibly due to a read error. The V gene is TRBV24-1, the J gene TRBJ2-5; TRBD1 is a possible D gene (6 bases). This CDR3 is built from 13 residues. Germline V lookup: CDR1 KGHDR, CDR2 SFDVKD. CDR3 in amino acids: CATSDFSTGLAFF. The CDR3 DNA reads TGTGCCACCAGTGATTTCTCGACAGGATTGGCGTTCTTC.